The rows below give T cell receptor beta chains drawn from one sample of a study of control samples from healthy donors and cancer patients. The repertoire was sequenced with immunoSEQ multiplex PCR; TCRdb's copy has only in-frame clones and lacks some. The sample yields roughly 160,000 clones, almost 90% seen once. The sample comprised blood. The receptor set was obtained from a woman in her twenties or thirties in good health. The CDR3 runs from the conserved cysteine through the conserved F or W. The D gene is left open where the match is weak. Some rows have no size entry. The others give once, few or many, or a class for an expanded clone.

DNA: TGCGCCAGCAGCTTGGGACAGGGTGGCCCTAACACTGAAGCTTTCTTT
CDR3: CASSLGQGGPNTEAFF
size: NA
V: TRBV5-1
D: TRBD1
J: TRBJ1-1

DNA: TGTGCCATCAGTACCAGGCGCAATGAAAAACTGTTTTTT
CDR3: CAISTRRNEKLFF
size: NA
V: TRBV10-3
D: NA
J: TRBJ1-4

DNA: TGTGCCAGCAGTGAGACAGTCTTTCAGCCCCAGCATTTT
CDR3: CASSETVFQPQHF
size: NA
V: TRBV27
D: NA
J: TRBJ1-5

DNA: TGTGCCAGCAGTGAATATCTAGCGGGGGCTGACAATGAGCAGTTCTTC
CDR3: CASSEYLAGADNEQFF
size: NA
V: TRBV25-1
D: TRBD2
J: TRBJ2-1

DNA: TGTGCCAGCAGTTACGACGCAGGGACTTCGGGAAACACCATATATTTT
CDR3: CASSYDAGTSGNTIYF
size: few
V: TRBV6-5
D: NA
J: TRBJ1-3

DNA: TGCGCCAGCAGCCAACGCAGCGGAGAACCCTACAATGAGCAGTTCTTC
CDR3: CASSQRSGEPYNEQFF
size: few
V: TRBV4-1
D: NA
J: TRBJ2-1

DNA: TGTGCCAGCAGCTCCCCCCGGGGGGCCACCGGGGAGCTGTTTTTT
CDR3: CASSSPRGATGELFF
size: NA
V: TRBV7-2
D: NA
J: TRBJ2-2

DNA: TGCGCCAGCAGTTTGGGAGGGGGGGGAGAGACCCAGTACTTC
CDR3: CASSLGGGGETQYF
size: NA
V: TRBV5-1
D: NA
J: TRBJ2-5

DNA: TGTGCCAGCAGGACAGCTATCTATGGCTACACCTTC
CDR3: CASRTAIYGYTF
size: NA
V: TRBV6-5
D: NA
J: TRBJ1-2

DNA: TGCGCCAGCAGTTATCGACAGGGGCTGTCCTACGAGCAGTACTTC
CDR3: CASSYRQGLSYEQYF
size: NA
V: TRBV5-1
D: TRBD1
J: TRBJ2-7

DNA: TGTGCCAGCAGGGGACAGGGGGCGATCGGGAGGGCCCTCCCGCATCAGTACTTC
CDR3: CASRGQGAIGRALPHQYF
size: NA
V: TRBV28
D: TRBD1
J: TRBJ2-4

DNA: TGTGCCAGTAGTATAGAAAGGGGCGGGGGTAGCAATCAGCCCCAGCATTTT
CDR3: CASSIERGGGSNQPQHF
size: NA
V: TRBV19
D: NA
J: TRBJ1-5

DNA: TGCGCCAGCAGCCAAGAACTACGAGCTAATTCACCCCTCCACTTT
CDR3: CASSQELRANSPLHF
size: NA
V: TRBV4-1
D: NA
J: TRBJ1-6

DNA: TGTGCCACCAGCGAGGAGGGGGTTAGAACCGGGGAGCTGTTTTTT
CDR3: CATSEEGVRTGELFF
size: NA
V: TRBV24-1
D: NA
J: TRBJ2-2

DNA: TGTGCCAGCAGCGTCGTAGCGGGATCCTCTGGGGCCAACGTCCTGACTTTC
CDR3: CASSVVAGSSGANVLTF
size: NA
V: TRBV28
D: TRBD2
J: TRBJ2-6

DNA: TGTGCCAGCTCACCACTAGTTCGGGGTAACACCGGGGAGCTGTTTTTT
CDR3: CASSPLVRGNTGELFF
size: NA
V: TRBV18
D: NA
J: TRBJ2-2

DNA: TGTGCCAGCAGCGTAGGACAGGGGGCAATCTATGGCTACACCTTC
CDR3: CASSVGQGAIYGYTF
size: NA
V: TRBV28
D: TRBD1
J: TRBJ1-2

DNA: TGTGCCAGCAGCTTACGATCCCTAGCGGGAGGCGGGGAGCTGTTTTTT
CDR3: CASSLRSLAGGGELFF
size: NA
V: TRBV3-1/TRBV3-2
D: TRBD2
J: TRBJ2-2

DNA: TGTGCCAGCTCGCCGAGCGGGAGATCCGATACGCAGTATTTT
CDR3: CASSPSGRSDTQYF
size: NA
V: TRBV9
D: TRBD2
J: TRBJ2-3

DNA: TGTGCCAGCAGCCCCCTGGGGGTTTTGGCTAACTATGGCTACACCTTC
CDR3: CASSPLGVLANYGYTF
size: NA
V: TRBV7-6
D: NA
J: TRBJ1-2